This TCR beta chain was retrieved from a study of blood T cells in healthy people across ages. The use of a sample-barcoded 5' primer and a J-beta primer mix characterized a second PCR of roughly 7 to 12 cycles. CDR3-containing paired-end reads numbered at least 2.5 million in each sample. One entry per CDR3 protein, called by TCRdb with MiXCR from the 5' RACE reads. The sample has roughly 1,500,000 distinct CDR3 sequences, roughly 40% seen once. The CDR3 runs to 13 residues. Trimming left V 8 bases short and J 2 bases short, with 13 bases between. Germline V gene data show CDR1 as MNHNS and CDR2 as SASEGT.

The TCR sequence derives from a woman aged 18 to 35 in good health. The V gene is TRBV6-1, the J gene TRBJ2-7; no reliable D call. Sequencing was done on a sample of blood. CDR3 residues: CASLPQSTYEQYF. The CDR3 DNA follows: TGTGCCAGCTTACCGCAGTCTACCTACGAGCAGTACTTC.